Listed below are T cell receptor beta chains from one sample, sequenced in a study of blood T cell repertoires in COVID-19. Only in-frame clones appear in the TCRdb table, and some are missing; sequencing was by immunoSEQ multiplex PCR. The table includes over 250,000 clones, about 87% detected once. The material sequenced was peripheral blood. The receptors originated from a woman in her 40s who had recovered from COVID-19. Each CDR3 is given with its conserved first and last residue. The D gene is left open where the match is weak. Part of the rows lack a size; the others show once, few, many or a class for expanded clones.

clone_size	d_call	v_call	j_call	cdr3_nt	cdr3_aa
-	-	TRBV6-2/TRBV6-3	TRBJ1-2	TGTGCCAGCAGTTACTCGATGTGGGCAGTTCCTAACTATGGCTACACCTTC	CASSYSMWAVPNYGYTF
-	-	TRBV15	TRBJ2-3	TGTGCCACCAGCAGAGATCCGCTAGCCACAGATACGCAGTATTTT	CATSRDPLATDTQYF
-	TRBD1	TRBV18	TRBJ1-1	TGTGCCAGCTCACCGACAGGGTGGGACACTGAAGCTTTCTTT	CASSPTGWDTEAFF
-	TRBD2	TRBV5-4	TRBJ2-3	TGTGCCAGCAGCCAGAAACTAGCGGGGGGGCCAGATACGCAGTATTTT	CASSQKLAGGPDTQYF
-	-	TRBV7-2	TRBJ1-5	TGTGCCAGCAGCCACGTCCCAGGGGAGCAGCCCCAGCATTTT	CASSHVPGEQPQHF
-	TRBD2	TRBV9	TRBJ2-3	TGTGCCAGCAGCGCAAGACTAGCGGGGGGAACAGATACGCAGTATTTT	CASSARLAGGTDTQYF
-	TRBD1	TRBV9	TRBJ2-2	TGTGCCAGCAGCCCCACCAAGGACAGGGGGTTAGCCGGGGAGCTGTTTTTT	CASSPTKDRGLAGELFF
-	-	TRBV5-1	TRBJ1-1	TGCGCCAGCTCACAGGAATTGAACACTGAAGCTTTCTTT	CASSQELNTEAFF
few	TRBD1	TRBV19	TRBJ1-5	TGTGCCAGTTGGGGGGGACAGGGCGGGAATCAGCCCCAGCATTTT	CASWGGQGGNQPQHF
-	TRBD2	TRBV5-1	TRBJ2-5	TGCGCCAGCAGCAGAAAGACTACTAGCGCTACTGGCCAAGAGACCCAGTACTTC	CASSRKTTSATGQETQYF
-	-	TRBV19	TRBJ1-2	TGTGCCAGTAGTATAGCCCCAGCGGGTGGCTACACCTTC	CASSIAPAGGYTF
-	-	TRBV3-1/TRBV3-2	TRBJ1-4	TGTGCCAGCAGCCAAGCCAGGGCAGGCTCCTTTTTCGAAAAACTGTTTTTT	CASSQARAGSFFEKLFF
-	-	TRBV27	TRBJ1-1	TGTGCCAGCAGTTTGAACAGCCTGAACACTGAAGCTTTCTTT	CASSLNSLNTEAFF
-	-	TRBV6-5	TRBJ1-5	TGTGCCAGCACCCAAAGGATCGGGAGCAATCAGCCCCAGCATTTT	CASTQRIGSNQPQHF
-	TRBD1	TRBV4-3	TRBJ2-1	TGCGCCAGCAGCCAAGCCGGGACAGTCGAGGGGCATGAGCAGTTCTTC	CASSQAGTVEGHEQFF
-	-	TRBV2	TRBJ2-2	TGTGCCAGCAGGTTGACAGACAACACCGGGGAGCTGTTTTTT	CASRLTDNTGELFF
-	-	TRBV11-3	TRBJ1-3	TGTGCCAGCAGCCCGGGGTGGGCGAACACCATATATTTT	CASSPGWANTIYF
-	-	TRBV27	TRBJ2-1	TGTGCCAGCAGTTTAGGGCCTAGAGGGATCAATGAGCAGTTCTTC	CASSLGPRGINEQFF
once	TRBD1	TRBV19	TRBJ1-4	TGTGCCAGTAGTAACCGGGACAGGGGGCTAACTAATGAAAAACTGTTTTTT	CASSNRDRGLTNEKLFF
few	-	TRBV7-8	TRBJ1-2	TGTGCCAGCAGTCAACCCCGCCGAGCAGGGGAGAACTATGGCTACACCTTC	CASSQPRRAGENYGYTF
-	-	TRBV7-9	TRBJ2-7	TGTGCCAGCAGCTTACAGGGCGGCGGGAACTACGAGCAGTACTTC	CASSLQGGGNYEQYF
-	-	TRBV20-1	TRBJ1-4	TGCAGTGCTTTCGACAGGGAAAAACTGTTTTTT	CSAFDREKLFF
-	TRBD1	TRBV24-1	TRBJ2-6	TGTGCCACCAGTAGTGGGACAGGCCTCTCTGGGGCCAACGTCCTGACTTTC	CATSSGTGLSGANVLTF
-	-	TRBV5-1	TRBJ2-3	TGCGCCAGCAGCTTGGATAGCCCCACAGATACGCAGTATTTT	CASSLDSPTDTQYF
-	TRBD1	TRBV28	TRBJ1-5	TGTGCCAGCAGTTTATATAACGACAGGGTAAGCAATCAGCCCCAGCATTTT	CASSLYNDRVSNQPQHF
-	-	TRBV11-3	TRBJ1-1	TGTGCCAGCAGCCAGGGGCACATGAACACTGAAGCTTTCTTT	CASSQGHMNTEAFF
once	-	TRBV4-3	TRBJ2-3	TGCGCCAGCAGCCAAGTTGGGGGGGATACGCAGTATTTT	CASSQVGGDTQYF
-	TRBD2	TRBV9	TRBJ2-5	TGTGCCAGCAGCCGGAGCGGGGAGGGAGAGACCCAGTACTTC	CASSRSGEGETQYF
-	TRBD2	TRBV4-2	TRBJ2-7	TGTGCCAGCAGCCAAGAGAGGACTAGCGGGGGGTCCTACGAGCAGTACTTC	CASSQERTSGGSYEQYF
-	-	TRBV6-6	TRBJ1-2	TGTGCCAGCAGTTACTCGACGGAGAGAGGCTACACCTTC	CASSYSTERGYTF
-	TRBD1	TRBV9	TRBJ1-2	TGTGCCAGCAGCGGAACAGGGGTAAATGGCTACACCTTC	CASSGTGVNGYTF
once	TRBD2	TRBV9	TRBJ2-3	TGTGCCAGCAGCGGTGGACTAGCGCAATACACAGATACGCAGTATTTT	CASSGGLAQYTDTQYF
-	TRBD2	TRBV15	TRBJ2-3	TGTGCCACCAGCAGCGGGGAGCGGGGCACCACAGATACGCAGTATTTT	CATSSGERGTTDTQYF